This TCR beta chain originates from a study of blood T cell repertoires in COVID-19. TCRdb's copy holds only in-frame clones and misses some; the assay was immunoSEQ multiplex PCR. The data show a few hundred thousand clones, approximately 86% seen once. The CDR3 has 13 amino acids. After removal of 5 bases from V and 7 bases from J, the junction contained 3 bases not matched to a gene. CDR1 is SGHVS and CDR2 is FQNEAQ in the germline V gene. This sequence was found in a man aged 25 to 40 with active or convalescent COVID-19. The sample comprised peripheral blood. The chain uses TRBV7-8 and TRBJ1-5, with 9 bases aligning to TRBD1. The CDR3 spells CASSRDREQPQHF. CDR3 nucleotides: TGTGCCAGCAGCCGGGACAGGGAACAGCCCCAGCATTTT.